This T cell receptor (beta chain) was profiled in a study of blood T cell repertoires in COVID-19. Patients at the Seattle site were enrolled during active infection and followed longitudinally. This clone was counted once. Repertoires were generated with immunoSEQ multiplex PCR, while TCRdb's copy carries only in-frame clones and drops some. The table shows over 200,000 clones, with around nine tenths occurring only once. Input material: peripheral blood. This clonotype was obtained from a man aged 60 to 69 with COVID-19, enrolled during active disease.

The CDR3 nucleotides are TGTGCCAGCAGTGAGACTCCAGGGAACAATCAGCCCCAGCATTTT. The encoded protein is CASSETPGNNQPQHF. The gene calls are TRBV6-1 and TRBJ1-5, with a tentative D call TRBD1 (5 bases). The length of the CDR3 is 15 residues. Germline CDR1 and CDR2: MNHNS and SASEGT. With 3 bases removed from V and 3 bases from J, the gap between germline ends came to 12 bases.